The clone carrying this TCR beta chain was found many times. TCRdb re-analysed the reads in MiXCR, keeping a single row per CDR3 protein. The repertoire consists of 200,000 to 300,000 distinct CDR3 sequences, with under 35% occurring once and the leading ten covering roughly 7%. The CDR3 loop spans 17 amino acids. Trimming cost V 5 bases and J 4 bases, with 23 bases left between them. These data originate in a study of kidney transplant recipient with SARS-CoV-2 infection. This chain connects TRBV7-1 to TRBJ1-2, with D unclear. TRBV7-1 is noted as an ORF with a role that remains uncertain. The source is a young adult male patient who had COVID-19 and was a kidney transplant recipient. Some T cells may be graft donor cells. Sample: a blood sample, taken at baseline and on day 111 from a kidney transplant recipient. The chain's CDR3 is CASSRWTHEGKTYGYTF. CDR3 nucleotide sequence: TGTGCCAGCAGCAGATGGACTCACGAGGGAAAGACCTATGGCTACACCTTC.